The clone carrying this TCR beta chain was seen more than once but under ten times. Its antigen is currently unknown. Using a J-beta primer mix together with a sample-barcoded 5' primer, a second PCR was run for roughly 6 to 11 cycles. Every molecule of cDNA carried a tag from a template-switch adaptor with 12 random nucleotides. Each sample yielded at least 2.5 million CDR3-containing paired-end reads. TCRdb called the 5' RACE reads again in MiXCR, with one record for every CDR3 protein. The sample records roughly 1,700,000 distinct CDR3 sequences, roughly 28% being singletons. This record belongs to a study of blood T cells in healthy people across ages. Notes on the study in general: Relative to aged donors, long-lived donors carried more naive CD4+ cells and displayed higher diversity. Unknown donor CMV status possibly confounded expanded clonotype changes.

Sequenced material: blood. This TCR came from a woman aged 30 to 39 in good health.

The CDR3 DNA is TGTGCCAGCAGTCGATTCGGGAGCCTACCTAATGAGCAGTTCTTC. It codes for CASSRFGSLPNEQFF. V gene TRBV27 combines with J gene TRBJ2-1, with D tentatively TRBD2 (6 bases). The CDR3 contains 15 residues. CDR1 is MNHEY and CDR2 is SMNVEV in the germline V gene (reference sequence). Trimming took off 5 bases at V and 7 bases at J, with 18 bases between the two ends.